This entry describes one T cell receptor beta chain. The CDR3 runs to 15 residues. Trimming removed 3 bases from V and 3 bases from J; junction bases left unmatched: 3. Looked up from germline, CDR1 is SGHRS and CDR2 is YFSETQ. The data are from a study of radiation and T cells in renal cell carcinoma. Sequencing used immunoSEQ multiplex PCR; TCRdb keeps in-frame clones, though not all of them. The sample has around 140,000 clones, 88% seen once. The time point is: baseline pretreatment blood. Treatment in this sample: 15 Gy SBRT to primary tumor, nephrectomy 4 weeks later. The tumor was a clear cell renal cell carcinoma.

The receptor comes from a woman between 65 and 79 years old with renal cell carcinoma. The specimen was blood, collected from a patient whose treatment included radiotherapy and nephrectomy. The chain recombines TRBV5-1 with TRBJ2-5, with 12 nucleotides matching TRBD1. CDR3 sequence reads: CASSSGTGGKETQYF. The CDR3 DNA reads TGCGCCAGCAGCTCCGGGACAGGGGGCAAAGAGACCCAGTACTTC. The variable domain in full, completed from reference TRBV5-1 and TRBJ2-5, reads KAGVTQTPRYLIKTRGQQVTLSCSPISGHRSVSWYQQTPGQGLQFLFEYFSETQRNKGNFPGRFSGRQFSNSRSEMNVSTLELGDSALYLCASSSGTGGKETQYFGPGTRLLVL.